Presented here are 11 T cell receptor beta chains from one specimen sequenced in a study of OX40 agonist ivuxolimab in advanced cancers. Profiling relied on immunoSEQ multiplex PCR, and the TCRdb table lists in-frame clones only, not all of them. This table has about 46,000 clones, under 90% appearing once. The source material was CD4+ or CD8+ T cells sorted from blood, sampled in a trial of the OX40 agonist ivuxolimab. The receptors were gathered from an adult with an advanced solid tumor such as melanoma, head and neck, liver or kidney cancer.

CDR3 loop: CASSQDLQRRDYNEQFF. As DNA, the CDR3 is TGTGCCAGCAGCCAAGATCTCCAGCGCAGGGACTACAATGAGCAGTTCTTC. V and J are TRBV14 and TRBJ2-1; TRBD1 is a possible D gene (5 bases). The CDR3 spans 17 residues. Deletions cut 0 bases from V and 3 bases from J, with 15 bases between. Germline CDR1 reads SGHDN; CDR2 reads FVKESK. The full variable domain, its missing parts supplied by reference TRBV14 and TRBJ2-1, is EAGVTQFPSHSVIEKGQTVTLRCDPISGHDNLYWYRRVMGKEIKFLLHFVKESKQDESGMPNNRFLAERTGGTYSTLKVQPAELEDSGVYFCASSQDLQRRDYNEQFFGPGTRLTVL.

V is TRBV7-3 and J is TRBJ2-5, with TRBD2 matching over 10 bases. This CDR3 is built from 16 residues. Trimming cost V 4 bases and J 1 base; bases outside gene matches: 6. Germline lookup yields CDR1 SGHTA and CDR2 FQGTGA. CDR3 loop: CASSSGLAGVQETQYF. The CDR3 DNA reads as TGTGCCAGCAGCTCCGGGCTAGCGGGGGTCCAAGAGACCCAGTACTTC.

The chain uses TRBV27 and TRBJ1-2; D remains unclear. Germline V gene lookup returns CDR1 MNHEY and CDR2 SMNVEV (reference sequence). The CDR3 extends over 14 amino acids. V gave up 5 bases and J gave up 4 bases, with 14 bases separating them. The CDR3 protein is CASSPQLEVYGYTF. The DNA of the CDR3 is TGTGCCAGCAGTCCCCAACTAGAGGTCTATGGCTACACCTTC.

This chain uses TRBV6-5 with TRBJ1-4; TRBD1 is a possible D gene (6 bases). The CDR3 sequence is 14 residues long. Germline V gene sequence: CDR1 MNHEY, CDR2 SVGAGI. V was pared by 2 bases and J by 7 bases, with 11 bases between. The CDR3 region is CASSYEGGSEKLFF. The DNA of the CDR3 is TGTGCCAGCAGTTACGAGGGGGGGAGTGAAAAACTGTTTTTT.

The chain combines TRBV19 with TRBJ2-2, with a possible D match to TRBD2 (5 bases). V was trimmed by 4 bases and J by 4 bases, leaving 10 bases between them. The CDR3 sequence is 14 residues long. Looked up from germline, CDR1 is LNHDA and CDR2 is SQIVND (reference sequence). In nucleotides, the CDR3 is TGTGCCAGTAGTACCGACGGGGTCACCGGGGAGCTGTTTTTT. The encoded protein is CASSTDGVTGELFF.

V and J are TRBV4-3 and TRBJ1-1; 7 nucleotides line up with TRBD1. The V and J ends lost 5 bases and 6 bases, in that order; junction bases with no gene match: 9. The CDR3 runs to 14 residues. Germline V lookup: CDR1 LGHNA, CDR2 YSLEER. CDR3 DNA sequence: TGCGCCAGCAGCTGGGACAGTAGGGGCTCTGAAGCTTTCTTT. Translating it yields CASSWDSRGSEAFF.

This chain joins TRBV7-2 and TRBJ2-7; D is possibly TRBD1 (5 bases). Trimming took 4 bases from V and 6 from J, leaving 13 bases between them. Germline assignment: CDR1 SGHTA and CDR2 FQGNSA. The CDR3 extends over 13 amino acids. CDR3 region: CASSSEGVAEQYF. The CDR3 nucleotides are TGTGCCAGCAGCTCGGAAGGGGTCGCCGAGCAGTACTTC.

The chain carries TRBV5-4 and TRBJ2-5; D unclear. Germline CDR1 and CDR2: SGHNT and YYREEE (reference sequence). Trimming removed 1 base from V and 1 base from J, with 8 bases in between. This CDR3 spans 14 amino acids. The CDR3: CASSLNTLQETQYF. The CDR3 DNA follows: TGTGCCAGCAGCTTGAACACCCTCCAAGAGACCCAGTACTTC.

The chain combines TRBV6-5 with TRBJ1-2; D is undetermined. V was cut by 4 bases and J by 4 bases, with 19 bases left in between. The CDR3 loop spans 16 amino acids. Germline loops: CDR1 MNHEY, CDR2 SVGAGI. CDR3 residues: CASSSLTDGRSYGYTF. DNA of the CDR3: TGTGCCAGCAGTTCCCTTACCGACGGAAGGTCCTATGGCTACACCTTC.

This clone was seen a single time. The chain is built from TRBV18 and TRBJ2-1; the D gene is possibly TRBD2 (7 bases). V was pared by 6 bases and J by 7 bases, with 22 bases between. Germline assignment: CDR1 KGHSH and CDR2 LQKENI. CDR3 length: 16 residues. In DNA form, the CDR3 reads TGTGCCAGCTCTCCCCTTGGGGGGGGGCCTGAGAATGAGCAGTTCTTC. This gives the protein CASSPLGGGPENEQFF.

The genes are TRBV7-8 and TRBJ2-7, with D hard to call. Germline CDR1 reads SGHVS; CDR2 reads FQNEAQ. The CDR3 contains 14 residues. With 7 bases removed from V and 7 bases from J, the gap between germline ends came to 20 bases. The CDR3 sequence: CASNQPEISGEQYF. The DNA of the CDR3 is TGTGCCAGCAACCAACCTGAGATTTCGGGTGAGCAGTACTTC.